The rows below give T cell receptor beta chains drawn from one sample of a study of blood T cell repertoires in COVID-19. The repertoire was sequenced with immunoSEQ multiplex PCR; TCRdb's copy has only in-frame clones and lacks some. The table lists about 190,000 clones, 84% of them singletons. Sequenced sample: peripheral blood. These receptors all stem from a human donor in a cohort sampled during active COVID-19. Each CDR3 is given with its conserved first and last residue. Each record gives: V gene, D gene, J gene, clone size, CDR3 protein, CDR3 DNA. The D gene is left open where the match is weak. Part of the rows lack a size; the others show once, few, many or a class for expanded clones.

TRBV19,.,TRBJ1-1,.,CASSTRYTEAFF,TGTGCCAGTAGTACTAGGTACACTGAAGCTTTCTTT
TRBV5-1,.,TRBJ2-3,.,CASSLDRATDTQYF,TGCGCCAGCAGCTTGGACAGGGCGACAGATACGCAGTATTTT
TRBV6-2/TRBV6-3,TRBD2,TRBJ2-1,.,CASSPGRGTLNEQFF,TGTGCCAGCAGCCCCGGGAGGGGGACTCTCAATGAGCAGTTCTTC
TRBV25-1,.,TRBJ2-1,once,CASSQVGGQPSYNEQFF,TGTGCCAGCAGTCAAGTAGGCGGACAGCCCTCCTACAATGAGCAGTTCTTC
TRBV20-1,.,TRBJ2-1,.,CSAVRSEQFF,TGCAGTGCTGTACGTAGTGAGCAGTTCTTC
TRBV5-1,.,TRBJ1-5,.,CASSPDNGQPQHF,TGCGCCAGCAGCCCGGACAACGGTCAGCCCCAGCATTTT
TRBV14,.,TRBJ1-2,.,CASASTVGGRGYTF,TGTGCCAGCGCCTCGACGGTGGGGGGTCGAGGCTACACCTTC
TRBV19,.,TRBJ2-2,.,CASRGQSVGELFF,TGTGCCAGTAGGGGACAATCGGTCGGGGAGCTGTTTTTT
TRBV29-1,.,TRBJ2-5,.,CSGKDRGNQETQYF,TGCAGCGGCAAGGATCGGGGAAACCAAGAGACCCAGTACTTC
TRBV28,.,TRBJ1-1,.,CASSFSGRSTEAFF,TGTGCCAGCAGTTTTTCCGGCAGGTCCACTGAAGCTTTCTTT
TRBV27,.,TRBJ2-2,.,CASSRSGRYLTGELFF,TGTGCCAGCAGCAGATCCGGGAGATACCTCACCGGGGAGCTGTTTTTT
TRBV7-8,.,TRBJ2-2,.,CASSFGRRNTGELFF,TGTGCCAGCAGCTTTGGCAGGCGGAACACCGGGGAGCTGTTTTTT
TRBV7-2,TRBD2,TRBJ2-1,.,CASSFLAGGPSEQFF,TGTGCCAGCAGCTTCCTAGCGGGGGGGCCGAGTGAGCAGTTCTTC